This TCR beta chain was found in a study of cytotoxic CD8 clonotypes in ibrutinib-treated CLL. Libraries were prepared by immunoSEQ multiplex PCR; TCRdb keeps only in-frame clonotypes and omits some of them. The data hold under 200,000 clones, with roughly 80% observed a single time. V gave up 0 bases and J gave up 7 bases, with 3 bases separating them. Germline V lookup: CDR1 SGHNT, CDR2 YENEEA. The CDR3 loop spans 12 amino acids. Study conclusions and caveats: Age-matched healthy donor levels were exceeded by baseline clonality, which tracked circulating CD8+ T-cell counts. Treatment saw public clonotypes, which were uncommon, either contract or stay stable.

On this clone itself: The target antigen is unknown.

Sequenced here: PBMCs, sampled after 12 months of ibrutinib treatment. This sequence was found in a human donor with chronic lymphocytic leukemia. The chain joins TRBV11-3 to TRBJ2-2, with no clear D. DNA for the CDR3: TGTGCCAGCAGCTTAGAGGGCGGGGAGCTGTTTTTT. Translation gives CASSLEGGELFF. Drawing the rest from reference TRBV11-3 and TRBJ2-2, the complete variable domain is EAGVVQSPRYKIIEKKQPVAFWCNPISGHNTLYWYLQNLGQGPELLIRYENEEAVDDSQLPKDRFSAERLKGVDSTLKIQPAELGDSAVYLCASSLEGGELFFGEGSRLTVL.